The next 2 T cell receptor beta chains were all read from a single sample in a study of CD8+CD57+ T cells in acquired aplastic anemia. Template material for TCR beta VDJ and CDR3 profiling consisted of genomic DNA. TCRdb called the reads again in MiXCR, with one record for every CDR3 protein. The table includes around 400,000 distinct CDR3 sequences, 55% to 75% detected once. The sample taken for sequencing was sorted CD4+, CD8+, or CD8+CD57+ T cells (not recorded which) from PBMCs. These receptors were obtained from a human donor in good health, serving as a control.

This clonotype showed up just a few times. This chain connects TRBV7-2 to TRBJ1-6; D is ambiguous. The CDR3 covers 14 residues. Trimming left V 3 bases short and J 10 bases short, with 13 bases between. Germline loops: CDR1 SGHTA, CDR2 FQGNSA. In DNA, the CDR3 is TGTGCCAGCAGCTTGGCCCCGGGAAGGTCACCCCTCCACTTT. Its translation is CASSLAPGRSPLHF.

The CDR3 sequence: CASSRPLAGGYEQYF. CDR3 coding DNA: TGTGCCAGCAGCCGACCACTAGCGGGGGGTTACGAGCAGTACTTC. The J gene is TRBJ2-7, the V gene TRBV7-9; 12 nucleotides agree with TRBD2. The CDR3 runs 15 residues. Trimming took 5 bases from V and 4 from J; bases not matched to a gene: 6. Germline loops: CDR1 SEHNR, CDR2 FQNEAQ (reference sequence).